The present entry profiles one T cell receptor beta chain with its context. The antigen is unknown. This sample is drawn from a study of T cells in Graves' hyperthyroidism and ophthalmopathy. Overall study results and limits: Ophthalmopathy was separated from stable hyperthyroidism by a 13 V-J model.

Patients aged 18 to 65 with hyperthyroidism were newly diagnosed, with duration under 2 months. Any patient presenting with uncontrolled infection, other autoimmune disease, pregnancy or lactation was left out. Authors of the study amplified TCR beta CDR3 regions from RNA transcripts. In the first-round RT-PCR of the TCR CDR3, the HTBI primer set was used. TCRdb reprocessed the multiplex PCR reads with MiXCR, giving one entry per CDR3 protein. There are over 700,000 distinct CDR3 sequences in the sample; over 35% occur only once, and around 29% lies in the top ten. With V trimmed by 8 bases and J by 6 bases, 5 bases remained unmatched. CDR1 and CDR2 (germline): SNHLY, FYNNEI. The CDR3 runs 13 residues.

The clonotype was recovered from a woman aged 40-49 years with Graves' hyperthyroidism. The sample consisted of blood. This rearrangement joins TRBV2 to TRBJ1-5; TRBD1 agrees at 9 bases. The CDR3 spells CASLEGQGQPQHF. CDR3 nucleotides: TGTGCCAGCCTAGAGGGACAGGGTCAGCCCCAGCATTTT.